This TCR beta chain comes out of a study of T cell repertoires in cytomegalovirus infection. The germline V gene encodes CDR1 MNHEY and CDR2 SVGEGT. The CDR3 covers 12 residues. Trimming stripped 1 base from V and 5 bases from J, with 6 bases between. MiXCR was run by TCRdb on the reads, yielding one entry per CDR3 protein. This repertoire shows 340,000 or so distinct CDR3 sequences, 20% to 30% found once; its top ten account for more than 10%. As regards this clonotype: Its antigen is currently unknown.

Study-wide findings and caveats: CMV-specific HLA-C-restricted TCR beta clonotypes dominated the ex vivo response.

The TCR was taken from a human donor in good health (CMV status not recorded). Some clones in this sample may be carry-over from other donors' samples. The sequencing used cultured PBMCs, collected from culture after CMV antigen stimulation. This chain joins TRBV6-2 or TRBV6-3 and TRBJ2-7, with D unclear. CDR3 in amino acids: CASSYYGHEQYF. CDR3 nucleotide sequence: TGTGCCAGCAGTTACTATGGCCACGAGCAGTACTTC.